This paragraph covers one TCR beta chain sequence. Its antigen is currently unknown. V lost 5 bases to trimming and J lost 2 bases, with 13 bases between them. The CDR3 covers 14 residues. CDR1 SGHVS and CDR2 FNYEAQ come from the germline V gene. This sample was included in a study of T cell repertoires in cytomegalovirus infection. Each CDR3 protein is one row after TCRdb ran MiXCR on the reads. Of hundreds of thousands of distinct CDR3 sequences in the sample, approximately 33% were seen once. General observations from the study: The cumulative frequency of public TCR beta families identified carriers of CMV plus the relevant HLA.

V usage is TRBV7-6 and J usage is TRBJ2-7; tentatively, D is TRBD2 (5 bases). The sequences come from cultured PBMCs, collected from culture after CMV antigen stimulation. The sequence was collected from a human donor in good health (CMV status not recorded). Some clones in this sample may be carry-over from other donors' samples. DNA of the CDR3: TGTGCCAGCAGCCCCCACGGGGTCGCCTACGAGCAGTACTTC. Translated, it gives CASSPHGVAYEQYF.